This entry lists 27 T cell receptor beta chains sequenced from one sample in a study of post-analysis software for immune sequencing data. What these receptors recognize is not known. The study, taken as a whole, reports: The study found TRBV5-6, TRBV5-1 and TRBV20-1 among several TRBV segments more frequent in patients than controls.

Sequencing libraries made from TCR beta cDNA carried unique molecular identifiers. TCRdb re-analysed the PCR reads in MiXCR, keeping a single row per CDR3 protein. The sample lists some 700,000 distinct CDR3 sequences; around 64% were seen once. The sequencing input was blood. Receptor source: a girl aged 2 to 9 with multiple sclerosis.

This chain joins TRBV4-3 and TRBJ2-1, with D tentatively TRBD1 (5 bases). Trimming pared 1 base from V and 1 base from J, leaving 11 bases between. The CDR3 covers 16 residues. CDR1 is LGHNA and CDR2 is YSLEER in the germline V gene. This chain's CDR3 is CASSQARGESYNEQFF. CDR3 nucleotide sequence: TGCGCCAGCAGCCAAGCAAGGGGCGAATCCTACAATGAGCAGTTCTTC.

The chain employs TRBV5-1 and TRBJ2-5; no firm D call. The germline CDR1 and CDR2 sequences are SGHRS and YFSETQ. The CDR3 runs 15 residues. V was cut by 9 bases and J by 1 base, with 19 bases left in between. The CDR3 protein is CAITEGPVSQETQYF. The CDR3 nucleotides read TGCGCCATCACAGAAGGCCCGGTCTCCCAAGAGACCCAGTACTTC.

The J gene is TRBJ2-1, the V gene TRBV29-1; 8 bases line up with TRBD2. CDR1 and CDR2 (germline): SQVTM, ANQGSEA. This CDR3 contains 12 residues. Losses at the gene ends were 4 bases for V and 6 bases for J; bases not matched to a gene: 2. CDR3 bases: TGCAGCGTTGTTACTAGCGGCAATGAGCAGTTCTTC. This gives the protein CSVVTSGNEQFF.

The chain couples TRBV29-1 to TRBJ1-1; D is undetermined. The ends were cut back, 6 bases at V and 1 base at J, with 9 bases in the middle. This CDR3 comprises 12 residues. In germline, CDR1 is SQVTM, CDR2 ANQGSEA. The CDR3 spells CSVLYRNTEAFF. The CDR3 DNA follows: TGCAGCGTCCTATACAGGAACACTGAAGCTTTCTTT. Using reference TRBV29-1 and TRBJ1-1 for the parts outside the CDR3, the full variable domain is SAVISQKPSRDICQRGTSLTIQCQVDSQVTMMFWYRQQPGQSLTLIATANQGSEATYESGFVIDKFPISRPNLTFSTLTVSNMSPEDSSIYLCSVLYRNTEAFFGQGTRLTVV.

The CDR3 DNA is TGCAGCGTTGACGGGAACAGGGCCGACCCTACCCCAACAGATACGCAGTATTTT. It encodes CSVDGNRADPTPTDTQYF. V and J are TRBV29-1 and TRBJ2-3, with D possibly being TRBD1 (6 bases). Trimming removed 3 bases at V and 3 bases at J, with 25 bases between. The CDR3 spans 18 residues. Germline loops: CDR1 SQVTM, CDR2 ANQGSEA.

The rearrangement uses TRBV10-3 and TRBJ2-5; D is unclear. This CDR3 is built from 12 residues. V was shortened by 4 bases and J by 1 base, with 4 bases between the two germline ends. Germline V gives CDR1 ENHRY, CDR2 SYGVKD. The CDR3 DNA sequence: TGTGCCATCAGTGTCGGCCAAGAGACCCAGTACTTC. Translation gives CAISVGQETQYF.

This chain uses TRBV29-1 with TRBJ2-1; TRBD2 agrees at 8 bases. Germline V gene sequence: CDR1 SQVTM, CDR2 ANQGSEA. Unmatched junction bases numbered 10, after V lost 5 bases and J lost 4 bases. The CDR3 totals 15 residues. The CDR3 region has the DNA TGCAGCGTTACCCGGACTAGCACGACATACAATGAGCAGTTCTTC. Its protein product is CSVTRTSTTYNEQFF.

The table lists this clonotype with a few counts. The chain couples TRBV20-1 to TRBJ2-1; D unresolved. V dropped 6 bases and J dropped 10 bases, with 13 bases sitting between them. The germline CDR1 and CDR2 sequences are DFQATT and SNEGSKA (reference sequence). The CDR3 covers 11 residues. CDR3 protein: CSAAPAYEQFF. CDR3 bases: TGCAGTGCAGCCCCCGCGTACGAGCAGTTCTTC.

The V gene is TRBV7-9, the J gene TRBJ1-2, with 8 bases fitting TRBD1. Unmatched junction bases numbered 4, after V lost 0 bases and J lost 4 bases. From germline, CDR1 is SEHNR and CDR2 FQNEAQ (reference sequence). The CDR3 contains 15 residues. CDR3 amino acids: CASSLARQGPYGYTF. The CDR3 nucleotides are TGTGCCAGCAGCTTAGCCCGACAGGGGCCCTATGGCTACACCTTC.

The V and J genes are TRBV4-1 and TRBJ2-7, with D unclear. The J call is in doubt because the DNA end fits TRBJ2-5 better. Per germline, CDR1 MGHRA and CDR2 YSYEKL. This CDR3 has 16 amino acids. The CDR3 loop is CASSPWTGYSVETQYF. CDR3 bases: TGCGCCAGCAGCCCCTGGACGGGCTATTCGGTAGAGACCCAGTACTTC.

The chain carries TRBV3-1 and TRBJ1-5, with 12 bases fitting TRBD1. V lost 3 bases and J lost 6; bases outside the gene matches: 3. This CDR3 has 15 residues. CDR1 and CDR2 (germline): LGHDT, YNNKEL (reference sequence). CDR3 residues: CASSQGTGGVQPQHF. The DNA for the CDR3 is TGTGCCAGCAGCCAGGGGACAGGGGGCGTTCAGCCCCAGCATTTT.

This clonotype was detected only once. The CDR3 is CASSLEFVNEQFF. The CDR3 coding sequence is TGTGCCAGCAGCTTAGAATTCGTCAATGAGCAGTTCTTC. This sequence joins TRBV5-5 and TRBJ2-1; no reliable D call. CDR1 is SGHKS, CDR2 YYEKEE, per germline (reference sequence). This CDR3 comprises 13 residues. The ends were cut back, 2 bases at V and 6 bases at J, with 9 bases in the middle.

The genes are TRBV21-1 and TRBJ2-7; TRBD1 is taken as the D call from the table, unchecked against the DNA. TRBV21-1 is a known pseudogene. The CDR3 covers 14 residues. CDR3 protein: CTSSIGSGPHEQYF. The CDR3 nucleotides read TGTACCAGCAGCATCGGATCCGGGCCCCACGAGCAGTACTTC.

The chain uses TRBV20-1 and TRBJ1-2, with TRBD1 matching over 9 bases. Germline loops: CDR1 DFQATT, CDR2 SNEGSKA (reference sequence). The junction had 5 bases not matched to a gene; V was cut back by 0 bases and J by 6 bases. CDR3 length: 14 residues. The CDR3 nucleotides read TGCAGTGCTAGAGAACGGGACAGGGTCGATGGCTACACCTTC. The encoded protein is CSARERDRVDGYTF.

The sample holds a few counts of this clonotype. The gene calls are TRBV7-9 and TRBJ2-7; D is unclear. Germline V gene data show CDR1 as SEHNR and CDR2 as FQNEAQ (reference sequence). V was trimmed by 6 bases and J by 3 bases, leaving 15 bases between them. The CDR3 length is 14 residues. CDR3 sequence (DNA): TGTGCCAGCAGACTTAGGATAAGGTACTACGAGCAGTACTTC. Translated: CASRLRIRYYEQYF.

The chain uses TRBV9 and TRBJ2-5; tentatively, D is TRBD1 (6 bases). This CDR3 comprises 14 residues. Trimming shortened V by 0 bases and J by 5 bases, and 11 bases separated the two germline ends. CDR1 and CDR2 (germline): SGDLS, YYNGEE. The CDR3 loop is CASSVGGGTETQYF. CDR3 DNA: TGTGCCAGCAGCGTAGGAGGGGGTACGGAGACCCAGTACTTC.

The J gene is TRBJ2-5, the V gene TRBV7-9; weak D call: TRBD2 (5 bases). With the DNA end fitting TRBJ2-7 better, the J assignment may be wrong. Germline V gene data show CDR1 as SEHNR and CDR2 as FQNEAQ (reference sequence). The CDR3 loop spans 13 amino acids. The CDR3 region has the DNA TGTGCCAGCAGCCCAAGAGGGATCAACGAGCAGTACTTC. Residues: CASSPRGINEQYF.

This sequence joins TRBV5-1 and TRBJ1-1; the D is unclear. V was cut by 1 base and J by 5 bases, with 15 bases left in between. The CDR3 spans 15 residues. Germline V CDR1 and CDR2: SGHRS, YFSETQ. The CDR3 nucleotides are TGCGCCAGCAGCTTGACGGGTAAAGGGAGGACTGAAGCTTTCTTT. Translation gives CASSLTGKGRTEAFF.

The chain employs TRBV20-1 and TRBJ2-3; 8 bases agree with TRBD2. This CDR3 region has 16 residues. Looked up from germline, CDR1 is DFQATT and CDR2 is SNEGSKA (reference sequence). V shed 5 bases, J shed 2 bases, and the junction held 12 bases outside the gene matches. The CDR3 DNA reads TGCAGTGCTCGGGGGGCGGGAGGAGGGGTCACAGATACGCAGTATTTT. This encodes CSARGAGGGVTDTQYF.

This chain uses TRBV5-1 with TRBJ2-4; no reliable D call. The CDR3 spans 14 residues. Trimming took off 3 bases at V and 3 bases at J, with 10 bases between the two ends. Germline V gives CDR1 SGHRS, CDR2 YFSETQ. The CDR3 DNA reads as TGCGCCAGCAGCTCTAATGTCGGCAAAAACATTCAGTACTTC. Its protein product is CASSSNVGKNIQYF.

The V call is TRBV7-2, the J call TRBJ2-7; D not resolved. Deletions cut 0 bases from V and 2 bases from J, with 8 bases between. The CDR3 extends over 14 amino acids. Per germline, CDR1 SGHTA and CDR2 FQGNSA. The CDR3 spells CASSLAGKPYEQYF. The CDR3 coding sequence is TGTGCCAGCAGCTTAGCGGGGAAGCCCTACGAGCAGTACTTC. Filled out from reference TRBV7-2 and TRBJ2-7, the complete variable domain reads GAGVSQSPSNKVTEKGKDVELRCDPISGHTALYWYRQSLGQGLEFLIYFQGNSAPDKSGLPSDRFSAERTGGSVSTLTIQRTQQEDSAVYLCASSLAGKPYEQYFGPGTRLTVT.

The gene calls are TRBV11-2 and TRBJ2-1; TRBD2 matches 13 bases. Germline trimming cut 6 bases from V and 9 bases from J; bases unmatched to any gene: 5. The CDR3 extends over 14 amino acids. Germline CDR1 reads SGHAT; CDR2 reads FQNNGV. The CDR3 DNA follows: TGTGCCAGCAGACGGACTAGCGGGAGTAGTGAGCAGTTCTTC. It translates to CASRRTSGSSEQFF.

As DNA, the CDR3 is TGTGCCAGCAGCTCGACACTAGCGGGAGTTGCCGAGCAGTACTTC. This translates into CASSSTLAGVAEQYF. The rearrangement uses TRBV7-3 and TRBJ2-7; 11 nucleotides match TRBD2. With 4 bases clipped from V and 6 bases from J, the junction kept 8 bases outside the gene matches. The germline V gene encodes CDR1 SGHTA and CDR2 FQGTGA. The CDR3 spans 15 residues.

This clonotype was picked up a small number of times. The CDR3: CSVEEVGQGADTQYF. Here the CDR3 DNA reads TGCAGCGTTGAAGAAGTGGGGCAGGGAGCAGATACGCAGTATTTT. The chain couples TRBV29-1 to TRBJ2-3, with D possibly being TRBD1 or TRBD2 (5 bases each). CDR3 length equals 15 residues. V lost 0 bases and J lost 4, with 14 bases in between. Germline CDR1 reads SQVTM; CDR2 reads ANQGSEA.

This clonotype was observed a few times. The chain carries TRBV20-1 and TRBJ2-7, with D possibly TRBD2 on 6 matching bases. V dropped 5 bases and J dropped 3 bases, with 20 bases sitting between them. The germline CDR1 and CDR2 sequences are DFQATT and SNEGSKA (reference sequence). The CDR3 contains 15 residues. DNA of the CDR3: TGCAGTGCTCCCCTCCCGGGACGGAGGGACTACGAGCAGTACTTC. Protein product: CSAPLPGRRDYEQYF.

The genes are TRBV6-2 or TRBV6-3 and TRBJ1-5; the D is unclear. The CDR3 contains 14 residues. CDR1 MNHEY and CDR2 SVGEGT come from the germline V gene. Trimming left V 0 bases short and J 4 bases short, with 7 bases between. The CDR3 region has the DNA TGTGCCAGCAGTTACTCGTGGATTAATCAGCCCCAGCATTTT. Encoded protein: CASSYSWINQPQHF.

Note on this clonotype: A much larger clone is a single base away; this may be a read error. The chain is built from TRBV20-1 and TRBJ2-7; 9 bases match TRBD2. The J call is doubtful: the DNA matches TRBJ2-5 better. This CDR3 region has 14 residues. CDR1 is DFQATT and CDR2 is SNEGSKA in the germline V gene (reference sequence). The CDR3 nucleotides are TGCAGTGCTAGACTCGGACTAGCGCGAGAGACCCAGTACTTC. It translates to CSARLGLARETQYF.